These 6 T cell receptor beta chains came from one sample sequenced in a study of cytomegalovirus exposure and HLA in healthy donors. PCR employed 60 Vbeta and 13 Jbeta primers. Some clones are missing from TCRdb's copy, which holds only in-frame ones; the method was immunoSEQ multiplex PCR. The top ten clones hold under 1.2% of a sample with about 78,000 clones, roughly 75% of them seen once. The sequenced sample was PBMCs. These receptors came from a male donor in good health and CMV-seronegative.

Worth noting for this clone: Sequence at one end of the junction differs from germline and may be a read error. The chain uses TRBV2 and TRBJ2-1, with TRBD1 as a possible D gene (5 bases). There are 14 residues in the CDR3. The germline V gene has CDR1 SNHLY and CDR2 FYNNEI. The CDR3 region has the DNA TGTGCCAGCAGTGGCGGCAGGGAATACAGTGAGCAGTTCTTC. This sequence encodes CASSGGREYSEQFF.

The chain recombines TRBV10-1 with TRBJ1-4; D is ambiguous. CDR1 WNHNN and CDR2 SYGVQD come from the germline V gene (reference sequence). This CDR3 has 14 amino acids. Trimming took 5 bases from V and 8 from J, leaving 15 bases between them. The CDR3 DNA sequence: TGCGCCAGCAGTCCGGTCGGGGTGGGCGAAAAACTGTTTTTT. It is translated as CASSPVGVGEKLFF.

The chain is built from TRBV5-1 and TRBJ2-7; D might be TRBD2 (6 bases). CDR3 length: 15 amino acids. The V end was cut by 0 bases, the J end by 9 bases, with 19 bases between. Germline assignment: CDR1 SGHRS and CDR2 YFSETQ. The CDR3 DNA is TGCGCCAGCAGCTTGGGGTCCCCGGAGGGGCGTGTGCAGTACTTC. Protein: CASSLGSPEGRVQYF.

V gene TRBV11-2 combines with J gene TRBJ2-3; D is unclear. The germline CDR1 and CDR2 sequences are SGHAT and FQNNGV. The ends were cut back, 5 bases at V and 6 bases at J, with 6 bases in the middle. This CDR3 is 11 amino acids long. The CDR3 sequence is CASSLTDTQYF. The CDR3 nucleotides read TGTGCCAGCAGCCTAACGGATACGCAGTATTTT.

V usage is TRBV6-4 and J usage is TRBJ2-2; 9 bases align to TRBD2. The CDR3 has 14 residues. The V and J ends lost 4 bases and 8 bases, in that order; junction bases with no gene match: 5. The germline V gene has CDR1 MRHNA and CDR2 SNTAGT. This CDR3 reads CASSVGLASGELFF. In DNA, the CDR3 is TGTGCCAGCAGTGTCGGACTAGCGTCGGGGGAGCTGTTTTTT.

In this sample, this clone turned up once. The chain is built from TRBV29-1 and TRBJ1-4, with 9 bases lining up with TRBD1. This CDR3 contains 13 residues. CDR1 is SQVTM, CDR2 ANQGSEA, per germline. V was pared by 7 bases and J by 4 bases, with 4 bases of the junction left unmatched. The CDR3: CSATDRGNEKLFF. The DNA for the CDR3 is TGCAGCGCTACGGACAGGGGTAATGAAAAACTGTTTTTT. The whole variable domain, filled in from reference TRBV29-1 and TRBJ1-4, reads SAVISQKPSRDICQRGTSLTIQCQVDSQVTMMFWYRQQPGQSLTLIATANQGSEATYESGFVIDKFPISRPNLTFSTLTVSNMSPEDSSIYLCSATDRGNEKLFFGSGTQLSVL.